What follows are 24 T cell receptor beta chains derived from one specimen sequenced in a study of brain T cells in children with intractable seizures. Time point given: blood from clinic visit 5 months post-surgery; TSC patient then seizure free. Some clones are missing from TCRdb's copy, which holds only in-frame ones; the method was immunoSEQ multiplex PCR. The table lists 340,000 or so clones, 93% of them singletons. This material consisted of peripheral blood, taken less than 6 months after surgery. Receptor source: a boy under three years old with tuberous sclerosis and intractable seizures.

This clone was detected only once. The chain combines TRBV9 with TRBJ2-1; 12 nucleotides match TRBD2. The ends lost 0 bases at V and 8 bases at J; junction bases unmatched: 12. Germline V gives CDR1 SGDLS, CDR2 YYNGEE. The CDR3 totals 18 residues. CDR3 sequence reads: CASSVAGASGRARDEQFF. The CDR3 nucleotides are TGTGCCAGCAGCGTAGCTGGGGCTAGCGGGAGGGCCAGGGATGAGCAGTTCTTC.

CDR3 coding DNA: TGTGCCAGCAGCTTAGGCGGGATCGTCAACAATGAGCAGTTCTTC. Encoded protein: CASSLGGIVNNEQFF. V is TRBV7-8 and J is TRBJ2-1; tentative D call: TRBD2 (6 bases). The V end lost 1 base, the J end lost 5 bases, and 12 bases lay between the germline ends. The CDR3 is made up of 15 amino acids. Per germline, CDR1 SGHVS and CDR2 FQNEAQ.

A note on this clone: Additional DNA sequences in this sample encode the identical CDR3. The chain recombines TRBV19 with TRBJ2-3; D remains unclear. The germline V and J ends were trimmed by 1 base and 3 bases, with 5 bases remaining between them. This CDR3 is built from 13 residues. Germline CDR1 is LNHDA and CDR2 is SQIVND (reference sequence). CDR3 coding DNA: TGTGCCAGTAGTATAGTGAGAACAGATACGCAGTATTTT. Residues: CASSIVRTDTQYF.

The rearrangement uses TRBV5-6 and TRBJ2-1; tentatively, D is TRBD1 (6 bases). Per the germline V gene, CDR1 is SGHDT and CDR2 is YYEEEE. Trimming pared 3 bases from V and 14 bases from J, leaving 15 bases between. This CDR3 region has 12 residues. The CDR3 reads CASSSGHQGEFF. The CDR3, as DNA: TGTGCCAGCAGCTCGGGACACCAAGGGGAGTTCTTC. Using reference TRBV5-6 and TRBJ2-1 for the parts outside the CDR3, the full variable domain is DAGVTQSPTHLIKTRGQQVTLRCSPKSGHDTVSWYQQALGQGPQFIFQYYEEEERQRGNFPDRFSGHQFPNYSSELNVNALLLGDSALYLCASSSGHQGEFFGPGTRLTVL.

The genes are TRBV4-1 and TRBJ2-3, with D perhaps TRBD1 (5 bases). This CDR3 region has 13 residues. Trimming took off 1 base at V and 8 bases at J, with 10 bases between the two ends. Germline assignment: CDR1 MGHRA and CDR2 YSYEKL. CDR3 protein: CASSQGTGATQYF. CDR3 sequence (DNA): TGCGCCAGCAGCCAAGGCACAGGTGCTACGCAGTATTTT.

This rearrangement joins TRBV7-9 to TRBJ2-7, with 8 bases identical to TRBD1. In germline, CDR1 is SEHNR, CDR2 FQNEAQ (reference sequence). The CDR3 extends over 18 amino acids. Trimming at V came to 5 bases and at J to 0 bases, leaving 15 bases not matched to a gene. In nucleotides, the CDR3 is TGTGCCAGCAGCCGATTACTTATGTCCGGGACAGGCTCCTACGAGCAGTACTTC. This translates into CASSRLLMSGTGSYEQYF.

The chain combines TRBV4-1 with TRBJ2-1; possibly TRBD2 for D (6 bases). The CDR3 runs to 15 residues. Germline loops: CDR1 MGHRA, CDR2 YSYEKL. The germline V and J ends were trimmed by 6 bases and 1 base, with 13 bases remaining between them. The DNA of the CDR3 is TGCGCCAGCAGGCCTAATAGCGGTTCCTACAATGAGCAGTTCTTC. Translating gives CASRPNSGSYNEQFF.

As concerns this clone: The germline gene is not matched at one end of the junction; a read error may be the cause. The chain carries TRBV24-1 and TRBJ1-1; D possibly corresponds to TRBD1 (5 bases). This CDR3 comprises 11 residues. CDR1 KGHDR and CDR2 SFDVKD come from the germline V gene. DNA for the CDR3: TGTGCCACCAGTGATTACGGGACGTGGGGTTTT. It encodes CATSDYGTWGF.

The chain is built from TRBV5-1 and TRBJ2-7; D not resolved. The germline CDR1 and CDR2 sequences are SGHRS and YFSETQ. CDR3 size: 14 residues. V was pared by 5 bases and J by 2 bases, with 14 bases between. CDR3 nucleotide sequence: TGCGCCAGCAGAACCGGTCCGGGCCCCTACGAGCAGTACTTC. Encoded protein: CASRTGPGPYEQYF.

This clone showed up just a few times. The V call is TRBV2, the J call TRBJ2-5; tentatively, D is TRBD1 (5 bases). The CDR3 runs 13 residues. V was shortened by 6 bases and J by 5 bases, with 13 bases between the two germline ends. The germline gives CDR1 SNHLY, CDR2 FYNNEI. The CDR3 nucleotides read TGTGCCAGCAGGCTCAGGGAAAGGGAGACCCAGTACTTC. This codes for CASRLRERETQYF. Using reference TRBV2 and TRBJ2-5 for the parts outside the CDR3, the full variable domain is EPEVTQTPSHQVTQMGQEVILRCVPISNHLYFYWYRQILGQKVEFLVSFYNNEISEKSEIFDDQFSVERPDGSNFTLKIRSTKLEDSAMYFCASRLRERETQYFGPGTRLLVL.

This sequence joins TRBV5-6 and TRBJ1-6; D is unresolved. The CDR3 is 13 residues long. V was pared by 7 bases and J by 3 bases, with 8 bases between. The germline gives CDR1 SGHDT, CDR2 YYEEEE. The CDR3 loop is CASADLYNSPLHF. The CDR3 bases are TGTGCCAGCGCGGACCTCTATAATTCACCCCTCCACTTT.

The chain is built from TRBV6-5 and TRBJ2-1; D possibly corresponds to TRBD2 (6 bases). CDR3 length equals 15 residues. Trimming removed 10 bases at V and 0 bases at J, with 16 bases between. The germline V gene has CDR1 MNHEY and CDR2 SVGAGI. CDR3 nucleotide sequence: TGTGCCATATCCAAGCGGGCCAGCTCCTACAATGAGCAGTTCTTC. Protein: CAISKRASSYNEQFF.

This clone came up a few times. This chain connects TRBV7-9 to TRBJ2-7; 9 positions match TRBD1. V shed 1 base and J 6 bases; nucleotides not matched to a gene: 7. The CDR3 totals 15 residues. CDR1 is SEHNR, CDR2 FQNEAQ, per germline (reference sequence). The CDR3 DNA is TGTGCCAGCAGCTTAGTTGCGGGACAGGGCCGCGAGCAGTACTTC. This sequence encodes CASSLVAGQGREQYF.

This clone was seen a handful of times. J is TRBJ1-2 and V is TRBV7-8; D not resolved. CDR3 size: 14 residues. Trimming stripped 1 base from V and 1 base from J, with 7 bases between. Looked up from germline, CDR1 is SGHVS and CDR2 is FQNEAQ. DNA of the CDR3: TGTGCCAGCAGCTTAGTCGACTATAACTATGGCTACACCTTC. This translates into CASSLVDYNYGYTF.

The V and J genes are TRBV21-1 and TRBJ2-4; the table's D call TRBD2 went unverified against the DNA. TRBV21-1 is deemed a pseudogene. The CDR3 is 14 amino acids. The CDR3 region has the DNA TGTGCCAGCAGCATAACTCGAGCCAAAAACATTCAGTACTTC. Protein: CASSITRAKNIQYF.

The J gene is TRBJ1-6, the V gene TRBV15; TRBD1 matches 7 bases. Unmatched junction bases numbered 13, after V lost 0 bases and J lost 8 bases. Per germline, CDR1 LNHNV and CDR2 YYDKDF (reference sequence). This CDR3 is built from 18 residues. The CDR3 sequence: CATSRDSPRQGGHSPLHF. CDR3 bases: TGTGCCACCAGCAGAGATTCCCCTCGACAGGGAGGTCATTCACCCCTCCACTTT.

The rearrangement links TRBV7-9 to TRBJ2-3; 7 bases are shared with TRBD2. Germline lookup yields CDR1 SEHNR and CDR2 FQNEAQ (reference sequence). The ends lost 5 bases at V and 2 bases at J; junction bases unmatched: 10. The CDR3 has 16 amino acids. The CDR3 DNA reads TGTGCCAGCAGCCCCGTGTGGGGAGGGGACACAGATACGCAGTATTTT. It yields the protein CASSPVWGGDTDTQYF.

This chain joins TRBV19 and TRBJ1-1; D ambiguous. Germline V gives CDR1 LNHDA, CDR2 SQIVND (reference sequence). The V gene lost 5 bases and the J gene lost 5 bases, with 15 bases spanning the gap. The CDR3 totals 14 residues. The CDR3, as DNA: TGTGCCAGTAGTCGGACGACCGGCGGGACTGAAGCTTTCTTT. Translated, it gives CASSRTTGGTEAFF.

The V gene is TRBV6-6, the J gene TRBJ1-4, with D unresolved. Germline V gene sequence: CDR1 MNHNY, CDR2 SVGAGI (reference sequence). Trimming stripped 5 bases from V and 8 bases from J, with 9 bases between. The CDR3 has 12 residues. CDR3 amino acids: CASSPLEEKLFF. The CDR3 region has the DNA TGTGCCAGCAGTCCTCTCGAGGAAAAACTGTTTTTT.

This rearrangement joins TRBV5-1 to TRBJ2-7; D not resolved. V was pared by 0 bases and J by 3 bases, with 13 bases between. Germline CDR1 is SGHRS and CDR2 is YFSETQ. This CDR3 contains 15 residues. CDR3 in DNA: TGCGCCAGCAGCTTGGCGGCGAACAGCGACTACGAGCAGTACTTC. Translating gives CASSLAANSDYEQYF.

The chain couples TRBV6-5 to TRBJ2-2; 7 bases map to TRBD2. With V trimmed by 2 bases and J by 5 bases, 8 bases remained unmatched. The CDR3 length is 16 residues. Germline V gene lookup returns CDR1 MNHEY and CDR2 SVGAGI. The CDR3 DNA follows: TGTGCCAGCAGTTACAGCGGGATCGGGCGGACCGGGGAGCTGTTTTTT. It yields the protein CASSYSGIGRTGELFF.

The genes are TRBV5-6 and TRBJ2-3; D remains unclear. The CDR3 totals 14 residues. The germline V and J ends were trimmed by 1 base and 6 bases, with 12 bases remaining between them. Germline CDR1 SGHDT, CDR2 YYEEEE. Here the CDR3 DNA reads TGTGCCAGCAGCTTGCTTGATACCGCGGATACGCAGTATTTT. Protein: CASSLLDTADTQYF.

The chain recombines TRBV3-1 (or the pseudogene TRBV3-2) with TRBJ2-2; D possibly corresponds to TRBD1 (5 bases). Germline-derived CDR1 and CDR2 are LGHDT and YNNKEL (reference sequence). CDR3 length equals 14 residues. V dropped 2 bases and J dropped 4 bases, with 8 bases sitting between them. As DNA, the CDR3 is TGTGCCAGCAGCCAACATAGGGGCACCGGGGAGCTGTTTTTT. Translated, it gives CASSQHRGTGELFF.

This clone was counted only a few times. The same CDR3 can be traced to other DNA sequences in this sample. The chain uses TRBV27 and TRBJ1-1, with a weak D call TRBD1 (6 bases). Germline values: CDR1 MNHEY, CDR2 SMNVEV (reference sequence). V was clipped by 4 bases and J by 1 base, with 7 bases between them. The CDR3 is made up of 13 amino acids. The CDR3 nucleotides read TGTGCCAGCAGTTGGGGACAGAACACTGAAGCTTTCTTT. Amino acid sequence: CASSWGQNTEAFF.